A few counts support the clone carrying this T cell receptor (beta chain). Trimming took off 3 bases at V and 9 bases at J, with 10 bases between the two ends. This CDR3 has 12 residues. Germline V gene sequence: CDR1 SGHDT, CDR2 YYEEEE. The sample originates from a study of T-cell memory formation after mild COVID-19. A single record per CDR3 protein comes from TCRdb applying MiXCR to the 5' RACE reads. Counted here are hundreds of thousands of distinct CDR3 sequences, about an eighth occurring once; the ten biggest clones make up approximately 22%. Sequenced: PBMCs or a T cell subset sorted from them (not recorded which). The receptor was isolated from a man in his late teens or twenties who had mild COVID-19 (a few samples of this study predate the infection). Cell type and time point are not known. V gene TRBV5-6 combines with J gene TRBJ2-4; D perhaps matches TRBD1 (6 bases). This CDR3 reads CASSSGHPIQYF. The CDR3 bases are TGTGCCAGCAGCTCGGGACACCCCATTCAGTACTTC.